This T cell receptor (beta chain) was documented in a study of Ad26.COV2.S vaccination and SARS-CoV-2 variants. About the research overall: Participant was drawn from the COV1001 Ad26.COV2.S trial arm. Intramuscular Ad26.COV2.S at 5x10^10 or 1x10^11 viral particles. The study's findings and limits: The authors reported substantial breadth in spike-specific CD8+ and CD4+ T cell responses after vaccination.

Some clones are missing from TCRdb's copy, which holds only in-frame ones; the method was immunoSEQ multiplex PCR. Here the sample spans hundreds of thousands of clones, 88% being singletons. Note on this clone: The antigen remains undetermined.

Treatment meaning: over 15 received Ad26.COV2.S at low or high dose, single or two shots; about 5 received placebo; per-sample allocation not given. Collection of samples fell on day 63 after the first vaccine or placebo injection. CDR3 length: 17 amino acids. V lost 3 bases, J lost 0 bases, and 11 bases stayed unmatched. Germline V gene sequence: CDR1 GTSNPN, CDR2 SVGIG (reference sequence). This receptor was taken from a person aged 18-65 years who received the Ad26.COV2.S COVID-19 vaccine or a placebo. The chain is built from TRBV30 and TRBJ1-5, with TRBD1 matching over 7 bases. This sample comprised peripheral blood, obtained in a trial of Ad26.COV2.S vaccine versus placebo. The CDR3 nucleotides read TGTGCCTGGAGAGGGGGACAGTCGGGTTATAGCAATCAGCCCCAGCATTTT. It is translated as CAWRGGQSGYSNQPQHF. Combining the CDR3 with reference TRBV30 and TRBJ1-5 gives the whole variable domain SQTIHQWPATLVQPVGSPLSLECTVEGTSNPNLYWYRQAAGRGLQLLFYSVGIGQISSEVPQNLSASRPQDRQFILSSKKLLLSDSGFYLCAWRGGQSGYSNQPQHFGDGTRLSIL.